The 3 T cell receptor beta chains below come from one sample, sequenced in a study of blood T cell repertoires in COVID-19. Assay used: immunoSEQ multiplex PCR; TCRdb lists only in-frame clones, some missing. The table shows 200,000 to 250,000 clones, with roughly 85% occurring only once. Sequencing was carried out using peripheral blood. These receptors came from a man in his forties or fifties with COVID-19, enrolled during active disease.

This rearrangement joins TRBV10-3 to TRBJ1-1, with unresolved D. This CDR3 has 11 residues. CDR1 and CDR2 (germline): ENHRY, SYGVKD. Trimming took off 4 bases at V and 7 bases at J, with 7 bases between the two ends. In DNA form, the CDR3 reads TGTGCCATCAGTGGCAGAAATGAAGCTTTCTTT. It is translated as CAISGRNEAFF.

This CDR3 reads CATSRDRGVNQPQHF. The CDR3 DNA is TGTGCCACCAGCAGAGATCGGGGGGTGAATCAGCCCCAGCATTTT. This rearrangement joins TRBV15 to TRBJ1-5; tentatively, D is TRBD1 (5 bases). Germline values: CDR1 LNHNV, CDR2 YYDKDF (reference sequence). The CDR3 spans 15 residues. V shed 0 bases and J shed 4 bases, with 10 bases lying between them. The whole variable domain, remainder taken from reference TRBV15 and TRBJ1-5, is DAMVIQNPRYQVTQFGKPVTLSCSQTLNHNVMYWYQQKSSQAPKLLFHYYDKDFNNEADTPDNFQSRRPNTSFCFLDIRSPGLGDTAMYLCATSRDRGVNQPQHFGDGTRLSIL.

CDR3 DNA: TGCGCCAGCAGCCAAGTTGCGGGTCGAGAGACCCAGTACTTC. Translated, it gives CASSQVAGRETQYF. V and J are TRBV4-1 and TRBJ2-5; D might be TRBD2 (5 bases). Germline values: CDR1 MGHRA, CDR2 YSYEKL. The CDR3 contains 14 residues. V was trimmed by 1 base and J by 4 bases, leaving 10 bases between them.